This T cell receptor (beta chain) was identified in a study of monozygotic twins with inflammatory bowel disease. Study results and caveats: Resolution of different T cell subtypes was not achieved. A single strong IBD-associated signal or clonotype was not supported by the findings.

The CDR3 is 18 residues long. Looked up from germline, CDR1 is SGHKS and CDR2 is YYEKEE (reference sequence). Input per TCR library consisted of roughly 4,000 ng of total RNA. TCRdb reprocessed the 5' RACE reads; each CDR3 protein has one entry and no DNA is given. This sample's table reports around 400,000 distinct CDR3 sequences. About this clonotype itself: No antigen is known for it.

This sequence was found in a human donor with ulcerative colitis or Crohn's disease, or a healthy co-twin of an affected twin (not recorded which). The rearrangement links TRBV5-5 to TRBJ2-3; TCRdb's D call, TRBD1, is unchecked because there is no DNA. The sequencing sample was made of blood. The CDR3: CASSPHAPYRGGTDTQYF.